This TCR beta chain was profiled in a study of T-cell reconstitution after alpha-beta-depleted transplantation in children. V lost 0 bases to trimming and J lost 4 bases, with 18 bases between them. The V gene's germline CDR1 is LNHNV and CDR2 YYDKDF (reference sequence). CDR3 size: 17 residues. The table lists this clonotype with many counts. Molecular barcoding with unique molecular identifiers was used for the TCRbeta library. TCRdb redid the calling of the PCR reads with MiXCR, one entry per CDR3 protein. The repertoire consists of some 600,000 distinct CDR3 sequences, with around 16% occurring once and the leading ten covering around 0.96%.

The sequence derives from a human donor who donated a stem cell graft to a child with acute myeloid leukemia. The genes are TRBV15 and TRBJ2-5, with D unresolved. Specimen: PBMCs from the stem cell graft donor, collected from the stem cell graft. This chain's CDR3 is CATSRDPQGRRAETQYF. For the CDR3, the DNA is TGTGCCACCAGCAGAGATCCCCAAGGTAGACGAGCAGAGACCCAGTACTTC.